This T cell receptor beta chain was sequenced for a study of CD8 T cells in ankylosing spondylitis. General study points: It was reported that disease-linked clones were significantly enriched in matched ankylosing spondylitis synovial fluid. For ankylosing spondylitis blood, a TCR beta motif of under ten highly homologous variants appeared characteristic. Earlier reports found some motif variants in synovial fluid and blood in reactive arthritis.

At least ten counts were recorded for this clonotype. Antigen specificity is unknown. TCRdb recomputed calls from the 5' RACE reads with MiXCR, one row per CDR3 protein. The sample gives approximately 540,000 distinct CDR3 sequences, more than 9.5% of which show up once; over 6.5% is in the top ten. This TCR was sampled from a male donor with ankylosing spondylitis. Sequenced input: blood, either unsorted or a sorted T cell fraction (not recorded which).

The DNA of the CDR3 is TGTGCCAGCAGTTTAGCGCAGGTGGCAGGGGGCGTAATGTCTCAGCCCCAGCATTTT. It encodes CASSLAQVAGGVMSQPQHF. The rearrangement uses TRBV12-3 or TRBV12-4 and TRBJ1-5; 8 nucleotides match TRBD1. The CDR3 is 19 amino acids. V was pared by 0 bases and J by 6 bases, with 16 bases of the junction left unmatched.